This T cell receptor beta chain derives from a study of blood T cell repertoires in COVID-19. Deletions cut 6 bases from V and 2 bases from J, with 10 bases between. The CDR3 is made up of 13 amino acids. CDR1 MDHEN and CDR2 SYDVKM come from the germline V gene. Clones were sequenced by immunoSEQ multiplex PCR, and TCRdb holds only the in-frame ones, with some missing. There are 80,000 to 95,000 clones in the sample; about 85% occur only once, and 35% to 40% lies in the top ten. The specimen was peripheral blood. The chain combines TRBV28 with TRBJ2-5; possible D gene TRBD1, 6 bases. The receptor was derived from an elderly man with acute or convalescent COVID-19. The CDR3 coding sequence is TGTGCCAGCAGACCTCAGGGGCAAGAGACCCAGTACTTC. This gives the protein CASRPQGQETQYF.